Only one count was recorded for the clone carrying this T cell receptor (beta chain). The data originate from a study of cytomegalovirus exposure and HLA in healthy donors. The PCR was carried out with 60 Vbeta primers and 13 Jbeta primers. The assay was immunoSEQ multiplex PCR, and TCRdb's table has in-frame clones only and misses some. The sample has fewer than 150,000 clones, around 82% seen once. The origin of this receptor is a woman aged 40-49 years in good health and CMV-seropositive. The source material was PBMCs.

The CDR3 DNA reads as TGCGCCAGCAGCTTACGGACTAGCGGGAGGGGTGAGCAGTTCTTC. Its translation: CASSLRTSGRGEQFF. V and J are TRBV5-1 and TRBJ2-1; TRBD2 matches at 15 bases. Germline CDR1 reads SGHRS; CDR2 reads YFSETQ. The CDR3 totals 15 residues. V was pared by 2 bases and J by 9 bases, with 3 bases of the junction left unmatched.